This T cell receptor (beta chain) was recovered during a study of T cells in narcolepsy. General study findings and limits: Autoreactive clonotypes reportedly recurred in blood of same and different patients, not controls. Comparing one patient's CSF and blood CD4+ clonotypes highlighted HCRT- and TRIB2-specific autoreactive clonotypes.

Generated by immunoSEQ multiplex PCR, the TCRdb table keeps only in-frame clones and is missing some. The table has tens of thousands of clones, about four fifths seen once; the top ten hold 2% to 3%. Trimming at V came to 1 base and at J to 2 bases, leaving 0 bases not matched to a gene. The CDR3 spans 16 residues. Germline CDR1 reads LGHNA; CDR2 reads YSLEER. Points on this clone: The antigen is unknown.

The chain uses TRBV4-3 and TRBJ2-1; TRBD2 agrees at 12 bases. Source material: CD45RA- memory CD4+ T cells from PBMCs. The source of this sequence is a human donor with narcolepsy. CDR3 region: CASSQGLAGAYNEQFF. The DNA for the CDR3 is TGCGCCAGCAGCCAAGGACTAGCGGGGGCCTACAATGAGCAGTTCTTC.